This T cell receptor beta chain was captured by sequencing in a study of identical twins. Unique molecular identifiers were in the cDNA, with template-switch universal primer binding. TCRdb re-called the 5' RACE reads through MiXCR, storing one row per CDR3 protein. This repertoire shows roughly 220,000 distinct CDR3 sequences, over 5% found once; its top ten account for 13% to 15%. This CDR3 comprises 14 residues. Germline CDR1 WSHSY, CDR2 SAAADI. Trimming took 2 bases from V and 4 from J, leaving 8 bases between them. This clonotype was observed a handful of times. The sample was also linked to a second study, of T cells expressing NK-cell markers. As reported in that work: An anti-gamma-delta TCR antibody confined sorting to alpha-beta TCR T cells across several of the experiments.

The chain joins TRBV10-2 to TRBJ1-4; D not certain. Material for sequencing was CD8+ T cells sorted from blood. The receptor was derived from a woman between 18 and 29 years old in good health. The CDR3 sequence: CASSEVQNNEKLFF. Here the CDR3 DNA reads TGCGCCAGCAGTGAGGTACAGAATAATGAAAAACTGTTTTTT.